Each of the 4 T cell receptor beta chains below was sequenced from the same sample in a study of Tregs in tolerant kidney transplant recipients (dated by TCRdb to between 2017 and 2020). Library generation was performed with the immunoSEQ multiplex PCR assay. Imported from immuneACCESS, the table was reduced by TCRdb to in-frame sequences with V and J called. These copies leave out some clones; in studies compared against another copy, an unresolved V gene accounts for under half, and the cause of the remainder is not known. Within this sample are 15,000 to 19,000 clones, with about 92% of them counted one time only. Jointly, the top ten make up around 13% of the sample. Sequenced: CD8+ T cells from blood. The origin of the receptors is a human donor in good health.

This chain joins TRBV19 and TRBJ1-2; D is possibly TRBD1 (5 bases). Between the trimmed V and J ends, which lost 8 bases and 7 bases, there was a span of 14 bases. The CDR3 has 12 amino acids. Germline values: CDR1 LNHDA, CDR2 SQIVND (reference sequence). This CDR3 is CASLRRGSGYTF. The DNA of the CDR3 is TGTGCCAGTTTGCGGCGGGGGAGTGGCTACACCTTC.

V and J are TRBV5-6 and TRBJ2-2; D call uncertain. Germline assignment: CDR1 SGHDT and CDR2 YYEEEE. This CDR3 contains 14 residues. The V end lost 2 bases, the J end lost 0 bases, and 5 bases lay between the germline ends. CDR3 protein: CASSFGPNTGELFF. CDR3 sequence (DNA): TGTGCCAGCAGCTTCGGACCGAACACCGGGGAGCTGTTTTTT.

The chain links TRBV11-3 to TRBJ2-5; D perhaps matches TRBD1 (6 bases). Germline V CDR1 and CDR2: SGHNT, YENEEA. V lost 5 bases, J lost 3 bases, and 16 bases lay in between. The CDR3 has 15 residues. CDR3 in amino acids: CASSPRQASKETQYF. The CDR3 DNA sequence: TGTGCCAGCAGCCCTAGACAGGCTTCCAAAGAGACCCAGTACTTC.

V gene TRBV25-1 combines with J gene TRBJ2-2; 7 bases match TRBD1. V lost 0 bases to trimming and J lost 8 bases; unmatched junction nucleotides: 0. The V gene's germline CDR1 is MGHDK and CDR2 SYGVNS. CDR3 size: 13 residues. CDR3 sequence reads: CASSEYRGGELFF. For the CDR3, the DNA is TGTGCCAGCAGTGAATACAGGGGGGGGGAGCTGTTTTTT.